The next 19 T cell receptor beta chains were all read from a single sample in a study of blood T cells in healthy people across ages. With a J-beta primer mix and a sample-barcoded 5' primer, a second PCR ran about 7 to 12 cycles. TCRdb fed the 5' RACE reads into MiXCR, producing one record per CDR3 protein. The sample consists of approximately 900,000 distinct CDR3 sequences, around 48% of them appearing once. The sequencing sample was made of blood. The receptor set was obtained from a man aged 25-45 years in good health.

V gene TRBV27 combines with J gene TRBJ2-5; D call uncertain. The end of the DNA is better explained by TRBJ2-7, so the J call may be wrong. Germline V lookup: CDR1 MNHEY, CDR2 SMNVEV (reference sequence). The CDR3 contains 11 residues. The CDR3: CASRRYDEQYF. CDR3 DNA: TGTGCCAGCAGGCGGTATGACGAGCAGTACTTC.

The chain recombines TRBV7-2 with TRBJ2-1; 8 bases line up with TRBD2. Germline assignment: CDR1 SGHTA and CDR2 FQGNSA. Germline trimming cut 5 bases from V and 8 bases from J; bases unmatched to any gene: 8. The length of the CDR3 is 14 residues. The DNA for the CDR3 is TGTGCCAGCAGCCTGACACCTAGCGGGTATGAGCAGTTCTTC. Its protein is CASSLTPSGYEQFF.

The chain recombines TRBV12-3 or TRBV12-4 with TRBJ1-5; D not resolved. Trimming cost V 4 bases and J 8 bases, with 18 bases left between them. The CDR3 length is 15 residues. The CDR3 nucleotides are TGTGCCAGCAGTTCTTGGGGTAAAGGGTTAGAGCCCCAGCATTTT. This sequence encodes CASSSWGKGLEPQHF.

This sequence joins TRBV28 and TRBJ1-1; no reliable D call. Trimming left V 7 bases short and J 4 bases short, with 19 bases between. The CDR3 loop spans 15 amino acids. In germline, CDR1 is MDHEN, CDR2 SYDVKM. This CDR3 is CASKSTRSVVTEAFF. The CDR3 region has the DNA TGTGCCAGCAAATCGACCCGTTCTGTGGTCACTGAAGCTTTCTTT.

The V call is TRBV28, the J call TRBJ1-6, with D uncertain. V dropped 10 bases and J dropped 9 bases, with 13 bases sitting between them. Germline assignment: CDR1 MDHEN and CDR2 SYDVKM. CDR3 size: 12 residues. The CDR3 is CATCLSSSPLHF. As DNA, the CDR3 is TGTGCCACTTGCCTCTCAAGTTCACCCCTCCACTTT. The variable domain in full, completed from reference TRBV28 and TRBJ1-6, reads DVKVTQSSRYLVKRTGEKVFLECVQDMDHENMFWYRQDPGLGLRLIYFSYDVKMKEKGDIPEGYSVSREKKERFSLILESASTNQTSMYLCATCLSSSPLHFGNGTRLTVT.

V gene TRBV12-3 or TRBV12-4 combines with J gene TRBJ1-2; TRBD1 matches 7 bases. V lost 1 base to trimming and J lost 4 bases; unmatched junction nucleotides: 9. The CDR3 is 16 residues long. This chain's CDR3 is CASSLGTGQGGYGYTF. CDR3 DNA sequence: TGTGCCAGCAGTTTAGGGACAGGACAAGGAGGCTATGGCTACACCTTC.

J is TRBJ2-2 and V is TRBV6-4, with 10 bases that match TRBD2. The CDR3 is 15 amino acids. Germline CDR1 is MRHNA and CDR2 is SNTAGT. Losses at the gene ends were 7 bases for V and 5 bases for J; bases not matched to a gene: 7. The CDR3 nucleotides are TGTGCCAGCACCCCTAGCGGGGGAGAGACCGGGGAGCTGTTTTTT. This gives the protein CASTPSGGETGELFF.

This sequence joins TRBV25-1 and TRBJ2-7; 8 nucleotides agree with TRBD1. The germline CDR1 and CDR2 sequences are MGHDK and SYGVNS. With 3 bases clipped from V and 3 bases from J, the junction kept 7 bases outside the gene matches. The CDR3 has 15 residues. Here the CDR3 reads CASSDGGQAIYEQYF. The CDR3 DNA is TGTGCCAGCAGTGACGGGGGACAGGCTATCTACGAGCAGTACTTC.

The rearrangement joins TRBV5-1 to TRBJ2-3; D gene ambiguous. V was shortened by 0 bases and J by 10 bases, with 15 bases between the two germline ends. The CDR3 is 14 amino acids. In germline, CDR1 is SGHRS, CDR2 YFSETQ. The CDR3 is CASSLAGRPPSQYF. The DNA of the CDR3 is TGCGCCAGCAGCTTGGCGGGTAGGCCTCCTTCGCAGTATTTT.

The chain carries TRBV29-1 and TRBJ2-5, with TRBD2 identical over 12 bases. The J call may be in error: the DNA end matches TRBJ2-7 better. This CDR3 has 14 residues. The germline V gene has CDR1 SQVTM and CDR2 ANQGSEA. The CDR3 region has the DNA TGCAGCGTTGCTATGCCTAGCGGGGGGGTCGAGCAGTACTTC. This encodes CSVAMPSGGVEQYF.

The V and J genes are TRBV7-9 and TRBJ2-1; 7 bases map to TRBD2. V dropped 5 bases and J dropped 5; count of bases not matched to a gene: 9. Germline lookup yields CDR1 SEHNR and CDR2 FQNEAQ (reference sequence). CDR3 length equals 15 residues. The CDR3 DNA reads as TGTGCCAGCAGCGTCGGAGGAGCGGGGCACAATGAGCAGTTCTTC. It encodes CASSVGGAGHNEQFF.

This chain uses TRBV7-2 with TRBJ1-5, with D unclear. The CDR3 has 12 residues. V was clipped by 1 base and J by 5 bases, with 3 bases between them. Germline V gene lookup returns CDR1 SGHTA and CDR2 FQGNSA. Here the CDR3 reads CASSLGYQPQHF. The CDR3, as DNA: TGTGCCAGCAGCTTAGGTTATCAGCCCCAGCATTTT.

This clonotype appeared a few times. The chain couples TRBV4-1 to TRBJ1-4, with D perhaps matching TRBD1 (5 bases). CDR3 length equals 15 residues. V shed 1 base and J shed 8 bases, with 14 bases lying between them. Germline V lookup: CDR1 MGHRA, CDR2 YSYEKL. CDR3 DNA: TGCGCCAGCAGCCAAGTTACCGGGGCGGGGGAAAAACTGTTTTTT. This gives the protein CASSQVTGAGEKLFF.

This clonotype was seen ten or more times. This sequence joins TRBV12-3 or TRBV12-4 and TRBJ2-1; D is ambiguous. The CDR3 contains 17 residues. Trimming cost V 4 bases and J 1 base, with 17 bases left between them. The CDR3 spells CASSSRNKDGSYNEQFF. Here the CDR3 DNA reads TGTGCCAGCAGTTCCCGGAATAAGGACGGATCCTACAATGAGCAGTTCTTC.

This clonotype was counted ten times or more. The chain has TRBV5-6 and TRBJ1-4; D unclear. Germline assignment: CDR1 SGHDT and CDR2 YYEEEE. V lost 0 bases and J lost 8, with 11 bases in between. The CDR3 contains 14 residues. The CDR3 DNA reads TGTGCCAGCAGCTTGGGAACAACACGGGAAAAACTGTTTTTT. It yields the protein CASSLGTTREKLFF.

This CDR3 reads CASSLSRGPYNEQFF. The DNA of the CDR3 is TGCGCCAGCAGCTTGAGTAGGGGGCCCTACAATGAGCAGTTCTTC. The chain links TRBV5-1 to TRBJ2-1; TRBD1 matches 7 bases. J gave up 2 bases and V 1 base, and 3 bases lay outside the gene matches. CDR1 is SGHRS, CDR2 YFSETQ, per germline. The CDR3 has 15 amino acids.

To note about this clonotype: One end of the junction varies from germline; a read error may be responsible. The rearrangement links TRBV7-9 to TRBJ2-1; 13 bases match TRBD2. This CDR3 is built from 20 residues. From germline, CDR1 is SEHNR and CDR2 FQNEAQ (reference sequence). The CDR3 DNA sequence: TGTGTCAGCAGCTCCCTTTGGACTAGCGGGGGATTAGCATCCTACAATGAGCAGTTCTTC. The encoded protein is CVSSSLWTSGGLASYNEQFF.

The chain joins TRBV4-1 to TRBJ2-3; no firm D call. Between the trimmed V and J ends, which lost 4 bases and 6 bases, there was a span of 11 bases. The CDR3 consists of 13 residues. Germline V gene sequence: CDR1 MGHRA, CDR2 YSYEKL. The CDR3 sequence is CASSPNGLDTQYF. In DNA form, the CDR3 reads TGCGCCAGCAGCCCCAACGGCCTGGATACGCAGTATTTT.

This chain uses TRBV28 with TRBJ2-1, with 7 bases that match TRBD2. J was trimmed by 14 bases and V by 1 base; bases with no gene match: 5. This CDR3 has 12 amino acids. CDR1 is MDHEN and CDR2 is SYDVKM in the germline V gene. For the CDR3, the DNA is TGTGCCAGCAGTTTATTAGCTAGCGGCGAGTTCTTC. Amino acid sequence: CASSLLASGEFF.